The table lists the clone carrying this T cell receptor beta chain with a few counts. This CDR3 spans 14 amino acids. Germline CDR1 reads ENHRY; CDR2 reads SYGVKD. Between the trimmed V and J ends, which lost 4 bases and 5 bases, there was a span of 15 bases. Using a J-beta primer mix together with a sample-barcoded 5' primer, a second PCR was run for 7 to 11 cycles. Paired-end reads containing CDR3 totaled no fewer than 2.5 million for each sample. TCRdb processed the 5' RACE reads anew with MiXCR; each CDR3 protein has one entry. The sample holds roughly 680,000 distinct CDR3 sequences, around a fifth seen once. The data originate from a study of blood T cells in healthy people across ages.

The chain joins TRBV10-3 to TRBJ2-7; tentatively, D is TRBD2 (6 bases). This TCR was recovered from a man between 70 and 80 years old in good health. The source material was blood. CDR3 amino acids: CAISGGGNGDEQYF. DNA for the CDR3: TGTGCCATCAGTGGTGGGGGGAATGGGGACGAGCAGTACTTC.